The sequence of this T cell receptor (beta chain) was determined in a study of blood T cells in healthy people across ages. General study results and limits: Across samples, TCR beta diversity tracked strongly with naive T cell percentage.

Regarding this clonotype: Its antigen is not known.

Primed by a sample-barcoded 5' primer and a J-beta primer mix, a second PCR proceeded for about 6 to 11 cycles. Via MiXCR, TCRdb re-called the 5' RACE reads, giving one row per CDR3 protein. The table includes more than 650,000 distinct CDR3 sequences, about 26% detected once. After removal of 6 bases from V and 8 bases from J, the junction contained 9 bases not matched to a gene. This CDR3 comprises 15 residues. Every participating donor contributed roughly 10 milliliters of peripheral blood through a draw. These same records also appear under a second study, on T cells of mothers and their children.

Material for sequencing was blood. This sequence was found in a boy younger than 18 in good health. The chain carries TRBV12-3 or TRBV12-4 and TRBJ2-1, with TRBD1 matching 11 bases. CDR3 residues: CASRPGTGGYDEQFF. The DNA for the CDR3 is TGTGCCAGCAGGCCCGGGACAGGGGGTTACGATGAGCAGTTCTTC.